One and the same sample provided the 5 T cell receptor beta chains below, sequenced in a study of blood T cell repertoires in COVID-19. The assay was immunoSEQ multiplex PCR, and TCRdb's table has in-frame clones only and misses some. In the table there are nearly 95,000 clones, 74% of which are singletons. The sequenced sample was peripheral blood. These receptors were obtained from a man in his sixties or seventies with COVID-19, enrolled during active disease.

The V gene is TRBV19, the J gene TRBJ1-1, with D perhaps TRBD1 (6 bases). Deletions cut 3 bases from V and 0 bases from J, with 14 bases between. The CDR3 runs 16 residues. Looked up from germline, CDR1 is LNHDA and CDR2 is SQIVND (reference sequence). The CDR3 DNA reads TGTGCCAGTAGTATTGGGAACAGGGCCATGAACACTGAAGCTTTCTTT. The encoded protein is CASSIGNRAMNTEAFF.

This clone has more than one count but fewer than ten. This rearrangement joins TRBV30 to TRBJ1-4; no reliable D call. Germline CDR1 GTSNPN, CDR2 SVGIG (reference sequence). The germline V and J ends were trimmed by 2 bases and 6 bases, with 16 bases remaining between them. This CDR3 is 15 amino acids long. CDR3 in amino acids: CAWSNGQVLDEKLFF. CDR3 nucleotide sequence: TGTGCCTGGAGTAACGGCCAGGTCCTTGATGAAAAACTGTTTTTT.

The chain employs TRBV27 and TRBJ2-7, with D possibly matching TRBD1 (6 bases). V lost 7 bases to trimming and J lost 12 bases, with 25 bases between them. CDR3 length: 14 residues. The V gene's germline CDR1 is MNHEY and CDR2 SMNVEV (reference sequence). The CDR3 protein is CASTQNLGRGDVYF. In DNA form, the CDR3 reads TGTGCCAGCACACAAAACCTAGGCAGGGGTGATGTGTACTTC.

This chain links TRBV24-1 with TRBJ2-3; TRBD2 aligns across 7 bases. V was pared by 6 bases and J by 4 bases, with 12 bases of the junction left unmatched. The CDR3 runs to 16 residues. From germline, CDR1 is KGHDR and CDR2 SFDVKD. CDR3 sequence: CATSHPWGGSADTQYF. For the CDR3, the DNA is TGTGCCACCAGTCACCCCTGGGGGGGGTCGGCAGATACGCAGTATTTT.

V gene TRBV9 combines with J gene TRBJ2-2, with TRBD2 matching over 7 bases. Germline CDR1 SGDLS, CDR2 YYNGEE. The CDR3 contains 14 residues. With 2 bases clipped from V and 6 bases from J, the junction kept 4 bases outside the gene matches. The CDR3 coding sequence is TGTGCCAGCAGCGTGGAAGGACTAGCCGGGGAGCTGTTTTTT. Translated: CASSVEGLAGELFF.